These 15 T cell receptor beta chains were all obtained from the same sample, sequenced in a study of cytomegalovirus exposure and HLA in healthy donors (TCRdb year 2017). Library construction relied on the immunoSEQ multiplex PCR assay. The multiplex PCR relied on a mix of 60 forward primers for TCR Vbeta segments and 13 reverse primers for TCR Jbeta segments. The table was pulled from immuneACCESS by TCRdb, which kept in-frame rearrangements only. Such tables lose some clones; where checked, under half of the loss comes from unresolved V genes, and the rest has no known cause. The sample's records list under 120,000 clones. The biggest ten clones account for around 0.59% of the sample. Sequenced material: PBMCs. The receptors originated from a man aged 50-59 years in good health and CMV-seronegative.

The chain has TRBV7-2 and TRBJ2-3, with TRBD1 matching 7 bases. This CDR3 has 14 residues. Germline CDR1 SGHTA, CDR2 FQGNSA. The J segment lost 2 bases and the V segment lost 8 bases, leaving 7 bases of the junction unmatched. The DNA for the CDR3 is TGTGCCAGCGCCCGGACAGGAGCCACAGATACGCAGTATTTT. It codes for CASARTGATDTQYF. The variable domain in full, completed from reference TRBV7-2 and TRBJ2-3, reads GAGVSQSPSNKVTEKGKDVELRCDPISGHTALYWYRQSLGQGLEFLIYFQGNSAPDKSGLPSDRFSAERTGGSVSTLTIQRTQQEDSAVYLCASARTGATDTQYFGPGTRLTVL.

Points on this clone: Other DNA sequences within the sample encode an identical CDR3. The J gene is TRBJ1-5, the V gene TRBV9, with D perhaps matching TRBD1 (5 bases). V was trimmed by 0 bases and J by 6 bases, leaving 10 bases between them. CDR1 SGDLS and CDR2 YYNGEE come from the germline V gene. The CDR3 contains 14 residues. The CDR3 DNA sequence: TGTGCCAGCAGCGTAGGTGAAGGGGCTCAGCCCCAGCATTTT. Translated: CASSVGEGAQPQHF.

V usage is TRBV2 and J usage is TRBJ2-3, with D possibly being TRBD1 (6 bases). V gave up 4 bases and J gave up 5 bases, with 16 bases separating them. Germline CDR1 is SNHLY and CDR2 is FYNNEI. The CDR3 consists of 15 residues. CDR3 protein: CASSVGGRVRDTQYF. CDR3 in DNA: TGTGCCAGCAGTGTTGGGGGCAGGGTGAGAGATACGCAGTATTTT. The complete variable domain, with remaining parts taken from reference TRBV2 and TRBJ2-3, reads EPEVTQTPSHQVTQMGQEVILRCVPISNHLYFYWYRQILGQKVEFLVSFYNNEISEKSEIFDDQFSVERPDGSNFTLKIRSTKLEDSAMYFCASSVGGRVRDTQYFGPGTRLTVL.

The V gene is TRBV9, the J gene TRBJ1-1, with D possibly matching TRBD1 (5 bases). This CDR3 contains 15 residues. The germline V and J ends were trimmed by 2 bases and 5 bases, with 16 bases remaining between them. Germline V gene data show CDR1 as SGDLS and CDR2 as YYNGEE. The CDR3 protein is CASSVGGAERTEAFF. CDR3 nucleotides: TGTGCCAGCAGCGTGGGAGGGGCAGAAAGGACTGAAGCTTTCTTT.

V usage is TRBV6-1 and J usage is TRBJ1-2; D possibly corresponds to TRBD1 (6 bases). The CDR3 spans 11 residues. The V end lost 7 bases, the J end lost 7 bases, and 10 bases lay between the germline ends. Germline loops: CDR1 MNHNS, CDR2 SASEGT. Written as DNA, the CDR3 is TGTGCCAGCACTGGACAGACTGGCTACACCTTC. It codes for CASTGQTGYTF.

This chain links TRBV7-9 with TRBJ1-2; D not certain. The CDR3 is 16 amino acids. In germline, CDR1 is SEHNR, CDR2 FQNEAQ (reference sequence). Trimming took off 5 bases at V and 6 bases at J, with 22 bases between the two ends. In DNA, the CDR3 is TGTGCCAGCAGCCCAATCCCGGACGGGAAGGGCCATGGCTACACCTTC. Translated: CASSPIPDGKGHGYTF.

The J gene is TRBJ1-6, the V gene TRBV23-1, with 8 bases lining up with TRBD1. TRBV23-1 is annotated as an ORF whose role is uncertain. This CDR3 spans 16 amino acids. The junction had 6 bases not matched to a gene; V was cut back by 2 bases and J by 6 bases. The CDR3 nucleotides read TGCGCCAGCAGTCAAGGGACAGGAGGATTTAATTCACCCCTCCACTTT. It translates to CASSQGTGGFNSPLHF.

This chain links TRBV7-8 with TRBJ1-2; TRBD1 matches 10 bases. Germline trimming cut 7 bases from V and 6 bases from J; bases unmatched to any gene: 5. CDR3 length: 13 amino acids. Germline loops: CDR1 SGHVS, CDR2 FQNEAQ. CDR3 nucleotides: TGTGCCAGCACCAGCGACAGGGGGCATGGCTACACCTTC. It codes for CASTSDRGHGYTF.

The rearrangement joins TRBV11-2 to TRBJ2-2, with 10 bases aligning to TRBD2. The CDR3 loop spans 15 amino acids. Trimming cost V 1 base and J 6 bases; bases outside gene matches: 2. Germline loops: CDR1 SGHAT, CDR2 FQNNGV. CDR3 bases: TGTGCCAGCAGCTTAGGACTAGCGGGCCCCGGGGAGCTGTTTTTT. It encodes CASSLGLAGPGELFF.

The chain links TRBV18 to TRBJ1-2; 10 bases are shared with TRBD1. The length of the CDR3 is 15 residues. Germline lookup yields CDR1 KGHSH and CDR2 LQKENI. With V trimmed by 5 bases and J by 1 base, 4 bases remained unmatched. For the CDR3, the DNA is TGTGCCAGCTCAAGAGGGACAGGGGATAACTATGGCTACACCTTC. Its translation: CASSRGTGDNYGYTF.

This rearrangement joins TRBV15 to TRBJ1-2, with 8 nucleotides matching TRBD1. With 0 bases clipped from V and 7 bases from J, the junction kept 10 bases outside the gene matches. In germline, CDR1 is LNHNV, CDR2 YYDKDF (reference sequence). This CDR3 has 16 residues. The CDR3 nucleotides read TGTGCCACCAGCAGAGATCGGGCCTTTACAGGGGGTGGCTACACCTTC. As protein: CATSRDRAFTGGGYTF. The full variable domain, with the rest looked up from reference TRBV15 and TRBJ1-2, is DAMVIQNPRYQVTQFGKPVTLSCSQTLNHNVMYWYQQKSSQAPKLLFHYYDKDFNNEADTPDNFQSRRPNTSFCFLDIRSPGLGDTAMYLCATSRDRAFTGGGYTFGSGTRLTVV.

The gene calls are TRBV19 and TRBJ2-1, with TRBD2 as a possible D gene (5 bases). V lost 6 bases to trimming and J lost 0 bases, with 21 bases between them. The CDR3 is 18 residues long. Germline V gene sequence: CDR1 LNHDA, CDR2 SQIVND (reference sequence). CDR3: CASRYEGDQLSSYNEQFF. The CDR3 DNA sequence: TGTGCCAGTAGATATGAGGGAGACCAACTAAGCTCCTACAATGAGCAGTTCTTC.

The V gene is TRBV30, the J gene TRBJ2-1, with D perhaps matching TRBD1 (5 bases). This CDR3 is 14 amino acids long. Trimming took 1 base from V and 10 from J, leaving 17 bases between them. CDR1 and CDR2 from the germline V gene are GTSNPN and SVGIG (reference sequence). In DNA, the CDR3 is TGTGCCTGGAGTGGTGGGCCCAGGGAAGGGGAGCAGTTCTTC. Amino acid sequence: CAWSGGPREGEQFF.

The chain links TRBV30 to TRBJ2-3, with D possibly TRBD2 on 7 matching bases. CDR1 is GTSNPN and CDR2 is SVGIG in the germline V gene (reference sequence). The CDR3 contains 15 residues. Deletions cut 3 bases from V and 8 bases from J, with 21 bases between. CDR3 in amino acids: CAWSVGGGRSVTQYF. The CDR3 DNA reads TGTGCCTGGAGCGTAGGGGGGGGGCGCAGCGTTACGCAGTATTTT.

The V gene is TRBV27, the J gene TRBJ1-5, with D maybe TRBD1 (5 bases). Trimming took off 0 bases at V and 5 bases at J, with 8 bases between the two ends. CDR3 length: 14 amino acids. Germline CDR1 and CDR2: MNHEY and SMNVEV (reference sequence). The CDR3 nucleotides read TGTGCCAGCAGTTTATCGACGGGGGATCAGCCCCAGCATTTT. Translation gives CASSLSTGDQPQHF.